This is a list of T cell receptor beta chains from one sample in a study of shared clonotypes between healthy human individuals. Measured with immunoSEQ multiplex PCR; TCRdb has only the in-frame clones, and not every one. The sample contains roughly 640,000 clones, around 97% of which appear only once. The sample consisted of naive CD4+ T cells sorted from blood. The source of these receptors is a woman aged 25 to 39 in good health. The CDR3 runs from the conserved cysteine through the conserved F or W. The D gene is left open where the match is weak. A clone size is listed for some rows: how often the clone was seen (once, few, many), or a class if it is expanded.

DNA,CDR3,D,J,size,V
TGTGCCAGTAGTGCGGGACTAGCGGACCTTTTGTTGTCTGGGGCCAACGTCCTGACTTTC,CASSAGLADLLLSGANVLTF,TRBD2,TRBJ2-6,-,TRBV19
TGTGCCAGCACCATCTCGTCAGGGGCCGCCTACGAGCAGTACTTC,CASTISSGAAYEQYF,-,TRBJ2-7,-,TRBV6-1
TGTGCCAGCAGGTCCATCTTAGGCAAAAACATTCAGTACTTC,CASRSILGKNIQYF,-,TRBJ2-4,-,TRBV11-2
TGTGCCAGCAGCTTAGATCAGGTCTACAATGAGCAGTTCTTC,CASSLDQVYNEQFF,-,TRBJ2-1,-,TRBV11-1
TGTGCCAGCAGCTTAGCGAACCTCCGGAGCTCCTACAATGAGCAGTTCTTC,CASSLANLRSSYNEQFF,-,TRBJ2-1,-,TRBV7-9
TGTGCCAGCAGTTTAGATACAGGGGAGGATCAGCCCCAGCATTTT,CASSLDTGEDQPQHF,TRBD1,TRBJ1-5,-,TRBV28
TGTGCCAGTAGTACCTCAGGGGGCGCAGGCACCTACGAGCAGTACTTC,CASSTSGGAGTYEQYF,TRBD1,TRBJ2-7,once,TRBV19
TGTGCCAGCAGCTTTACGGGACTGGGTTACGAGCAGTACTTC,CASSFTGLGYEQYF,-,TRBJ2-7,-,TRBV5-4
TGTGCCAGCAGCTTTTTATCCAGGACGGACGAAATAGATACGCAGTATTTT,CASSFLSRTDEIDTQYF,-,TRBJ2-3,-,TRBV7-9
TGTGCCACCAGCAGAGAAGCCCCCCTAGCGGGAGTAACAGATACGCAGTATTTT,CATSREAPLAGVTDTQYF,TRBD2,TRBJ2-3,-,TRBV15
TGTGCCAGCAGTCCAGCGGAAGAGACCCAGTACTTC,CASSPAEETQYF,-,TRBJ2-5,-,TRBV28
TGTGCCAGCAGCGCAAACGAGGGGCTGTTTTTT,CASSANEGLFF,-,TRBJ2-2,-,TRBV2
TGTGCCAGCAGTGACCTGATACCTGGGCCCCAGCATTTT,CASSDLIPGPQHF,-,TRBJ1-5,-,TRBV6-4